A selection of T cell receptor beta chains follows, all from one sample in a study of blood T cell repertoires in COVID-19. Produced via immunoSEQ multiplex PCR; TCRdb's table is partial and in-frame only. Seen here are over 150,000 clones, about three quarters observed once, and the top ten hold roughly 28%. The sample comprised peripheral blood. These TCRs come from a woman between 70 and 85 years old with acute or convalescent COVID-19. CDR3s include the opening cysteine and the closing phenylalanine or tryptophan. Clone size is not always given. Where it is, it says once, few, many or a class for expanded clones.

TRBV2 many CASRVGAGDNSPLHF
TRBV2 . CASSAGTGGIIQYF
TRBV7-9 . CASSLHSTGLYGYTF
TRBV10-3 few CAISSTGGGGGNSPLHF
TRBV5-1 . CASSFETVTEAFF
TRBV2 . CASSEGLTANTEAFF
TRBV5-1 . CASSGRLAENNEQFF
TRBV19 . CASKVTGGKYTF
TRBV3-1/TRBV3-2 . CASSANSFSGNEFF
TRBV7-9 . CASSLAAGETQYF
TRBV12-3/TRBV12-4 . CASSLTRNGYTF
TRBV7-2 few CASSLMGASYYNEQFF
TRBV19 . CASSTTVNTEAFF
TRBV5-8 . CASSLEGQGYMGYTF
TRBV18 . CASSPTGADNSPLHF
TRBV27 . CASRLAGGFGEQYF
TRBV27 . CASRGQGRGSPLHF
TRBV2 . CASWGTGSSYEQYF
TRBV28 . CASSFGSGGLTAEAFF
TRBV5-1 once CASSLRGTGESGELFF
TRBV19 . CASSEASRNTGELFF
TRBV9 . CASSVAFGRGAADTQYF
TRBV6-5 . CASSYEQGFPYTF
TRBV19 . CASTRTDSNEQFF
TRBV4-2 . CASSFRTIVSTDTQYF
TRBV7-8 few CASSLASGGRQPQHF
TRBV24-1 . CATSDSLAGGLETQYF
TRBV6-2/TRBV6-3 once CASSLVGSEQYF
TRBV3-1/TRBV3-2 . CASSLPGVARKTGELFF
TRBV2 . CASSAFRGEGETQYF
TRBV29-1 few CSVDRTLNNEQFF
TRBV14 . CASSPSIQRGYTF
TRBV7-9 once CASSLGTSGTDTQYF
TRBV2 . CASRGDRGTYNEQFF
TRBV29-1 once CSTGGGSSTDTQYF
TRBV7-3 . CASSLGSGNTGELFF
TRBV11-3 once CASSPSVSGRVVEQFF
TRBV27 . CASSPGQGGGYTF
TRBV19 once CASNLNTGELFF
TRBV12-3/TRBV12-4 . CASSRQAGTPLHF
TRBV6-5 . CASSYSPVQGEGEQYF
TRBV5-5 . CASSLTGSPGANVLTF
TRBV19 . CASSIQGSINQPQHF
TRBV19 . CASSRRNRGNTEAFF
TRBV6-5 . CASSSQGNTEAFF
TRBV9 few CASSVDLRGQPQHF
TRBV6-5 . CATSNGRGNSPLHF
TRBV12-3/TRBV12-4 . CASRESGELFF
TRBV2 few CASSDHTEQYF
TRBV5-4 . CASSLSHVRSPIAPLHF
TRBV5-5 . CASSLGPTDRGSNGYTF
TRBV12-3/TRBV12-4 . CASSFGENQPQHF
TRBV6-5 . CASSPRQSGNTIYF
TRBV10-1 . CASSPGTVNYGYTF
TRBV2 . CASSDSFAGGLGNEQFF